This T cell receptor (beta chain) was captured by sequencing in a study of T-cell memory formation after mild COVID-19. Study details: Largely donor-specific sequence clusters came from a couple of donors.

About this clonotype: Its matching antigen is unknown.

The CDR3 is made up of 16 amino acids. Germline lookup yields CDR1 KGHDR and CDR2 SFDVKD. The trim removed 0 bases at V and 6 bases at J, leaving 5 bases unmatched. Study-level findings and limits: The main location of contracting CD4+ clones was CM and EM, and that of contracting CD8+ clones was EMRA.

Researchers used 5'RACE with constant-segment primers to make TCR alpha and TCR beta cDNA libraries that carry sample barcodes and UMIs. TCRdb re-analysed the 5' RACE reads in MiXCR, keeping a single row per CDR3 protein. This table has 500,000 to 650,000 distinct CDR3 sequences, about 20% appearing once. This chain links TRBV24-1 with TRBJ2-7; 12 positions agree with TRBD1. Sequences were obtained from PBMCs or a T cell subset sorted from them (not recorded which). The sequence was obtained from an adult woman who had mild COVID-19 (a few samples of this study predate the infection). Cell type and time point are not known. The CDR3 sequence is CATSDLGTGGIGEQYF. DNA of the CDR3: TGTGCCACCAGTGATTTGGGGACAGGGGGCATTGGCGAGCAGTACTTC.